Sequencing of this TCR beta chain was carried out in a study of response to subunit inactivated influenza vaccine. Study-wide results and limits: Authors suggested seasonal influenza vaccinations each recruit few new T cells.

This clonotype occurred a few times. What it recognizes is unknown. TCRdb reanalysed the RT-PCR reads using MiXCR and keeps one entry per CDR3 protein. This sample has hundreds of thousands of distinct CDR3 sequences, with approximately 12% found just once. V lost 2 bases and J 4 bases, leaving 8 bases between the germline ends. The CDR3 is 13 residues long. The V call is TRBV12-3 or TRBV12-4, the J call TRBJ1-2; D is ambiguous. The origin of this receptor is a man over 45 who received an inactivated influenza vaccine. Specimen: PBMCs from blood, collected on the day of vaccination. CDR3 residues: CASSLSGLYGYTF. CDR3 DNA sequence: TGTGCCAGCAGTTTATCCGGACTCTATGGCTACACCTTC.